These 24 T cell receptor beta chains were all obtained from the same sample, sequenced in a study of human T cells and chemical hapten exposure. Time point: pre-sensitization, week 0. Treatment specified: therapeutic diphenylcyclopropenone sensitization with weekly scalp DPC. TCRdb recomputed calls from the RACE reads with MiXCR, one row per CDR3 protein. The data hold roughly 40,000 distinct CDR3 sequences, with 9.5% to 15% observed a single time. The source material was whole blood, sampled in connection with sensitization to the hapten diphenylcyclopropenone (DPC). The receptor set was obtained from a woman aged 25 to 39 with alopecia areata. Some clones in this sample may be carry-over from other donors' samples.

In its sample, this clonotype was seen a few times. The chain carries TRBV20-1 and TRBJ2-1; 14 bases agree with TRBD2. Germline CDR1 and CDR2: DFQATT and SNEGSKA (reference sequence). The CDR3 has 16 residues. Germline trimming cut 3 bases from V and 4 bases from J; bases unmatched to any gene: 5. In DNA, the CDR3 is TGCAGTGCTAGGGGGACTAGCGGGAGAGATTACAATGAGCAGTTCTTC. Amino acid sequence: CSARGTSGRDYNEQFF.

The chain uses TRBV7-3 and TRBJ2-2; the match to TRBD2 covers 7 bases. Unmatched junction bases numbered 10, after V lost 8 bases and J lost 7 bases. Germline CDR1 SGHTA, CDR2 FQGTGA. The CDR3 sequence is 14 residues long. The CDR3, as DNA: TGTGCCAGCCGCCTCCCGGGAGGCAACGGGGAGCTGTTTTTT. Protein: CASRLPGGNGELFF.

This chain connects TRBV28 to TRBJ2-3; D is undetermined. Trimming took 4 bases from V and 3 from J, leaving 17 bases between them. Germline CDR1 is MDHEN and CDR2 is SYDVKM. The CDR3 loop spans 16 amino acids. The CDR3 sequence is CASSSTRLTDTDTQYF. DNA for the CDR3: TGTGCCAGCAGTTCCACTCGGTTAACGGATACAGATACGCAGTATTTT.

This clonotype was seen more than once but under ten times. The chain couples TRBV12-3 or TRBV12-4 to TRBJ2-7; D is uncertain. The CDR3 extends over 14 amino acids. With 7 bases removed from V and 0 bases from J, the gap between germline ends came to 13 bases. CDR3 protein: CASTLGIASYEQYF. Written as DNA, the CDR3 is TGTGCCAGCACCCTGGGAATAGCCTCCTACGAGCAGTACTTC.

This clonotype appeared many times. This rearrangement joins TRBV11-2 to TRBJ2-1; 15 bases are a match to TRBD2. The CDR3 is made up of 17 amino acids. V lost 6 bases and J lost 8; bases outside the gene matches: 11. The germline CDR1 and CDR2 sequences are SGHAT and FQNNGV. Written as DNA, the CDR3 is TGTGCCAGCAGAGGACTAGCGGGAGGGCCTAATCCCGATGAGCAGTTCTTC. Translation: CASRGLAGGPNPDEQFF.

Many counts were recorded for this clonotype. The chain combines TRBV10-3 with TRBJ2-1; D unresolved. V gave up 2 bases and J gave up 6 bases, with 8 bases separating them. The CDR3 is 13 amino acids. CDR1 and CDR2 from the germline V gene are ENHRY and SYGVKD. This CDR3 is CAISEAQINEQFF. The CDR3, as DNA: TGTGCCATCAGTGAGGCCCAGATCAATGAGCAGTTCTTC.

This clonotype was counted at least ten times. This chain uses TRBV3-1 with TRBJ2-1; 11 bases are shared with TRBD2. Unmatched junction bases numbered 6, after V lost 4 bases and J lost 7 bases. The CDR3 is made up of 15 amino acids. Germline V lookup: CDR1 LGHDT, CDR2 YNNKEL (reference sequence). The CDR3 bases are TGTGCCAGCAGCCTGCCGGGACTAGCGGTGAATGAGCAGTTCTTC. It specifies CASSLPGLAVNEQFF.

This clonotype was found many times. The CDR3 DNA sequence: TGTGCCAGCAGCAGTGGACAGCAAGAGACCCAGTACTTC. Translating gives CASSSGQQETQYF. V usage is TRBV6-2 or TRBV6-3 and J usage is TRBJ2-5; tentative D call: TRBD1 (6 bases). Between the trimmed V and J ends, which lost 6 bases and 2 bases, there was a span of 10 bases. The CDR3 has 13 amino acids. Germline CDR1 and CDR2: MNHEY and SVGEGT.

The sample holds a few counts of this clonotype. The V gene is TRBV27, the J gene TRBJ1-1, with no clear D. The V and J ends lost 5 bases and 0 bases respectively, with 10 bases between them. The CDR3 sequence is 14 residues long. Germline CDR1 reads MNHEY; CDR2 reads SMNVEV (reference sequence). The CDR3 sequence: CASSLQMMNTEAFF. In nucleotides, the CDR3 is TGTGCCAGCAGTCTTCAGATGATGAACACTGAAGCTTTCTTT.

The chain carries TRBV27 and TRBJ1-4; 7 nucleotides match TRBD1. This CDR3 contains 14 residues. The germline V gene has CDR1 MNHEY and CDR2 SMNVEV (reference sequence). V lost 8 bases, J lost 6 bases, and 9 bases stayed unmatched. The CDR3 region is CASGPRGRDEKLFF. As DNA, the CDR3 is TGTGCCAGCGGGCCCAGGGGGAGGGATGAAAAACTGTTTTTT.

The rearrangement uses TRBV18 and TRBJ2-3, with D unclear. The V end was cut by 5 bases, the J end by 7 bases, with 10 bases between. The CDR3 loop spans 12 amino acids. Germline CDR1 reads KGHSH; CDR2 reads LQKENI. CDR3 DNA: TGTGCCAGCTCATCCGTTGCAAATACGCAGTATTTT. It specifies CASSSVANTQYF.

The chain has TRBV11-2 and TRBJ2-3; D is uncertain. This CDR3 comprises 12 residues. V was cut by 6 bases and J by 6 bases, with 10 bases left in between. The germline V gene has CDR1 SGHAT and CDR2 FQNNGV. For the CDR3, the DNA is TGTGCCAGCAGTGTCTACGGGGATACGCAGTATTTT. Translated: CASSVYGDTQYF.

In this sample, this clonotype turned up a few times. The rearrangement joins TRBV6-6 to TRBJ2-1; 11 nucleotides line up with TRBD1. J gave up 3 bases and V 7 bases, and 8 bases lay outside the gene matches. CDR3 size: 16 residues. CDR1 and CDR2 (germline): MNHNY, SVGAGI (reference sequence). This CDR3 reads CASTLGQGALYNEQFF. In DNA, the CDR3 is TGTGCCAGCACCCTTGGACAGGGGGCTCTCTACAATGAGCAGTTCTTC.

Remarks on this clonotype: Just one base apart from a much larger clone, this may be a read error. V is TRBV2 and J is TRBJ2-3; unclear D gene. V lost 9 bases to trimming and J lost 5 bases, with 9 bases between them. Germline CDR1 is SNHLY and CDR2 is FYNNEI. There are 11 residues in the CDR3. The CDR3 DNA follows: TGTGCCAGAAGGAGACGAGATACGCAGTATTTT. This gives the protein CARRRRDTQYF.

This chain joins TRBV20-1 and TRBJ2-1; 10 bases fit TRBD2. This CDR3 has 14 amino acids. Germline CDR1 DFQATT, CDR2 SNEGSKA (reference sequence). J lost 7 bases, V lost 4 bases, and 7 bases had no gene match. Here the CDR3 reads CSAIPSGRLNEQFF. CDR3 in DNA: TGCAGTGCTATACCTAGCGGGAGATTGAATGAGCAGTTCTTC.

This sequence joins TRBV28 and TRBJ2-2; a possible D gene is TRBD1 (7 bases). Germline V gene sequence: CDR1 MDHEN, CDR2 SYDVKM. V was cut by 3 bases and J by 6 bases, with 11 bases left in between. The CDR3 contains 14 residues. The chain's CDR3 is CASSFGGGAGELFF. DNA of the CDR3: TGTGCCAGCAGTTTTGGAGGGGGCGCCGGGGAGCTGTTTTTT.

This clonotype was found many times. CDR3 protein: CASSPDLSTYEQYF. Written as DNA, the CDR3 is TGCGCCAGCAGTCCAGACCTGTCCACCTACGAGCAGTACTTC. The chain joins TRBV5-1 to TRBJ2-7; no firm D call. V was cut by 5 bases and J by 2 bases, with 14 bases left in between. Looked up from germline, CDR1 is SGHRS and CDR2 is YFSETQ. There are 14 residues in the CDR3.

The chain uses TRBV7-9 and TRBJ2-1, with D perhaps matching TRBD2 (5 bases). Germline CDR1 is SEHNR and CDR2 is FQNEAQ (reference sequence). Trimming removed 3 bases from V and 0 bases from J, with 24 bases in between. The CDR3 spans 20 residues. CDR3 amino acids: CASSLRRGLVPASSYNEQFF. DNA of the CDR3: TGTGCCAGCAGCTTGCGACGGGGTCTGGTTCCCGCCAGCTCCTACAATGAGCAGTTCTTC. Complete variable domain (other parts from reference TRBV7-9 and TRBJ2-1): DTGVSQNPRHKITKRGQNVTFRCDPISEHNRLYWYRQTLGQGPEFLTYFQNEAQLEKSRLLSDRFSAERPKGSFSTLEIQRTEQGDSAMYLCASSLRRGLVPASSYNEQFFGPGTRLTVL.

The table lists this clonotype with many counts. The CDR3 DNA follows: TGCAGTGCTAGAGATTCGCGGGAGGGGTTCAGAATTGCAGATACGCAGTATTTT. Amino acid sequence: CSARDSREGFRIADTQYF. The chain links TRBV20-1 to TRBJ2-3, with 9 bases that match TRBD2. Germline CDR1 is DFQATT and CDR2 is SNEGSKA (reference sequence). Losses at the gene ends were 0 bases for V and 4 bases for J; bases not matched to a gene: 14. The CDR3 has 18 residues.

This clonotype has ten or more counts. The rearrangement links TRBV6-2 or TRBV6-3 to TRBJ2-3, with TRBD2 identical over 12 bases. Germline V CDR1 and CDR2: MNHEY, SVGEGT. The CDR3 is 14 residues long. V shed 6 bases and J 4 bases; nucleotides not matched to a gene: 2. The CDR3 here is CASSLAGGPDTQYF. As DNA, the CDR3 is TGTGCCAGCAGCCTAGCGGGAGGGCCAGATACGCAGTATTTT.

The chain links TRBV29-1 to TRBJ2-7; D may be TRBD1 (6 bases). Germline-derived CDR1 and CDR2 are SQVTM and ANQGSEA. V was trimmed by 0 bases and J by 4 bases, leaving 16 bases between them. The length of the CDR3 is 15 residues. The CDR3 bases are TGCAGCGTTGAAGACCCGGCGACAGGAACTTACGAGCAGTACTTC. Its translation: CSVEDPATGTYEQYF.

At least ten counts were recorded for this clonotype. CDR3 sequence (DNA): TGTGCCATCTCAAGTATTAATAATTCACCCCTCCACTTT. Translation gives CAISSINNSPLHF. This chain joins TRBV10-3 and TRBJ1-6, with D unresolved. Germline CDR1 ENHRY, CDR2 SYGVKD. The length of the CDR3 is 13 residues. Deletions cut 8 bases from V and 5 bases from J, with 10 bases between.

Ten or more counts support this clonotype. The chain joins TRBV28 to TRBJ1-5, with D tentatively TRBD1 (5 bases). CDR1 MDHEN and CDR2 SYDVKM come from the germline V gene. Trimming took off 2 bases at V and 6 bases at J, with 11 bases between the two ends. This CDR3 has 14 residues. CDR3 region: CASSLGSGFQPQHF. The CDR3 DNA follows: TGTGCCAGCAGTTTAGGGTCAGGGTTTCAGCCCCAGCATTTT.

The table lists this clonotype with a few counts. V is TRBV18 and J is TRBJ2-3; 10 nucleotides line up with TRBD2. V gave up 3 bases and J gave up 1 base; unmatched junction bases: 4. From germline, CDR1 is KGHSH and CDR2 LQKENI. The CDR3 is 16 residues long. DNA for the CDR3: TGTGCCAGCTCACCTCCTAGCGGGGGCGGCACAGATACGCAGTATTTT. This gives the protein CASSPPSGGGTDTQYF. Full variable domain (remainder filled in from reference TRBV18 and TRBJ2-3): NAGVMQNPRHLVRRRGQEARLRCSPMKGHSHVYWYRQLPEEGLKFMVYLQKENIIDESGMPKERFSAEFPKEGPSILRIQQVVRGDSAAYFCASSPPSGGGTDTQYFGPGTRLTVL.